A selection of T cell receptor beta chains follows, all from one sample in a study of patients and donors after allogeneic stem cell transplantation. One entry per CDR3 protein, called by TCRdb with MiXCR from the RT-PCR reads. The sample records tens of thousands of distinct CDR3 sequences, 7% to 8.5% being singletons. Sequencing was done on a sample of blood, either unsorted or a sorted T cell fraction (not recorded which). These receptors were taken from a human donor who was either an allogeneic HSCT recipient or a stem cell or donor lymphocyte infusion donor (not recorded which). It is not recorded whose cells these are; they may come from a transplant donor. Each CDR3 is given with its conserved first and last residue. Each record gives: D gene, clone size, J gene, V gene, CDR3 DNA, CDR3 protein. The D gene is left open where the match is weak. The size of a clone is reported for some rows only, either as once, few or many, or as a class for expanded clones.

. many TRBJ2-7 TRBV28 TGTGCCAGCATCGGGGACATTCGCTACGAGCAGTACTTC CASIGDIRYEQYF
. many TRBJ1-1 TRBV3-1 TGTGCCAGCAGCCAAGGGGATATGAACACTGAAGCTTTCTTT CASSQGDMNTEAFF
. many TRBJ1-2 TRBV7-9 TGTGCCAGCAGTGTGAGGGTCTATGGCTACACCTTC CASSVRVYGYTF
. few TRBJ2-3 TRBV10-3 TGTGCCATCAGTGAGTCGTTTGCTAAAACCACAGATACGCAGTATTTT CAISESFAKTTDTQYF
. many TRBJ2-7 TRBV5-1 TGCGCCAGCAGTCCAGACGGGGTTTACTACGAGCAGTACTTC CASSPDGVYYEQYF
. many TRBJ2-1 TRBV7-9 TGTGCCACCCTTTCCCAAAGTGAGCAGTTCTTC CATLSQSEQFF
TRBD1 few TRBJ2-2 TRBV5-1 TGCGCCAGCAGCTTGGCCCCCAGGGGGATGTCGACCGGGGAGCTGTTTTTT CASSLAPRGMSTGELFF
. . TRBJ2-5 TRBV7-9 TGTGCCAGCAGCTTAGGATTGGGACAAGAGACCCAGTACTTC CASSLGLGQETQYF
TRBD2 few TRBJ2-1 TRBV29-1 TGCAGCGTTGCACCCAGGAAGTCTGCGGGAGGAAGTGAGCAGTTCTTC CSVAPRKSAGGSEQFF
. few TRBJ2-1 TRBV3-1 TGTGCCAGCAGCCTACAAGTCGTCGTCCGGAGGAATGAGCAGTTCTTC CASSLQVVVRRNEQFF
. many TRBJ1-1 TRBV19 TGTGCCAGTAGATTTACTAGGAACACTGAAGCTTTCTTT CASRFTRNTEAFF
. many TRBJ2-3 TRBV5-1 TGCGCCAGCAGCTTAGCAGAAAGCACAGATACGCAGTATTTT CASSLAESTDTQYF
TRBD1 . TRBJ2-6 TRBV7-8 TGTGCCAGCAGCTTAGGTAGGGGGCTTACTGGGGCCAACGTCCTGACTTTC CASSLGRGLTGANVLTF
TRBD2 many TRBJ2-2 TRBV4-1 TGCGCCAGCAGACCGGGACTAGCGGGAGTAAACACCGGGGAGCTGTTTTTT CASRPGLAGVNTGELFF
. few TRBJ1-5 TRBV6-1 TGTGCCAGCAGTGAAAGGGGCCAGTGGAATCAGCCCCAGCATTTT CASSERGQWNQPQHF
. few TRBJ1-2 TRBV6-5 TGTGCCAGCAGTTACTCAGGGTATGGGGGCTACACCTTC CASSYSGYGGYTF
TRBD1 . TRBJ2-7 TRBV5-8 TGTGCCAGCAGTCGAATGTCCGGGACAGGGAATATTTACGAGCAGTACTTC CASSRMSGTGNIYEQYF
. many TRBJ2-1 TRBV20-1 TGCAGTGCTCTACTCTCCTACAATGAGCAGTTCTTC CSALLSYNEQFF
. many TRBJ1-1 TRBV3-1 TGTGCCAGCAGCCAGACGGGATGGGACACTGAAGCTTTCTTT CASSQTGWDTEAFF
TRBD1 many TRBJ2-3 TRBV12-3/TRBV12-4 TGTGCCAGCAGTCCTACCGGGACAGGGAACACAGATACGCAGTATTTT CASSPTGTGNTDTQYF
TRBD1 few TRBJ2-2 TRBV20-1 TGCAGTGCCAAGTCGGGACAGATAAACACCGGGGAGCTGTTTTTT CSAKSGQINTGELFF
. many TRBJ1-1 TRBV20-1 TGCAGTGCTAGGACGGGGAACACTGAAGCTTTCTTT CSARTGNTEAFF
. many TRBJ2-5 TRBV11-2 TGTGCCAGCAGCTTAGGGCTTGTGAAGACCCAGTACTTC CASSLGLVKTQYF
TRBD1 many TRBJ1-1 TRBV6-5 TGTGCCAGCAGTTACTCGACAGGGGGCACTGAAGCTTTCTTT CASSYSTGGTEAFF
. many TRBJ2-2 TRBV6-5 TGTGCCAGCAGCCGCACCGGGGAGCTGTTTTTT CASSRTGELFF
TRBD2 many TRBJ2-1 TRBV15 TGTGCCACCAGCAGAGATCGGGCTAGCGGGGCGAATGAGCAGTTCTTC CATSRDRASGANEQFF
. . TRBJ2-7 TRBV28 TGTGCCAGCAGCCCACCCGGGACACCCATTAATTTGGAGCAGTACTTC CASSPPGTPINLEQYF
. few TRBJ1-1 TRBV2 TGTGCCAGCAGTGAAAGGGGGAGCCCGCCGGGGGCTTTCTTT CASSERGSPPGAFF
TRBD1 many TRBJ2-2 TRBV10-3 TGTGCCACCAGGGGGCAGGGTAACACCGGGGAGCTGTTTTTT CATRGQGNTGELFF
. few TRBJ1-2 TRBV5-1 TGCGCCAGCAGCCCCACAGGTGACTATGGCTACACCTTC CASSPTGDYGYTF
. many TRBJ2-5 TRBV20-1 TGCAGTGCTAGCTCTCAAGAGACCCAGTACTTC CSASSQETQYF
. many TRBJ1-5 TRBV7-9 TGTGCCAGCAGCGTCTATCAAGATCAGCCCCAGCATTTT CASSVYQDQPQHF
. . TRBJ1-2 TRBV7-9 TGTGCCAGCAGCGGGCGGACTTATGGCTACACCTTC CASSGRTYGYTF
. many TRBJ2-1 TRBV3-1 TGTGCCAGCCAACACGACAAGCACAATGAGCAGTTCTTC CASQHDKHNEQFF
. . TRBJ2-6 TRBV3-1 TGTGCCAGCAGCCAAGGGGGGCTCGGGGCCAACGTCCTGACTTTC CASSQGGLGANVLTF
TRBD1 . TRBJ1-5 TRBV7-9 TGTGCCAGCAGCTCGACAGGGGCAAATCAGCCCCAGCATTTT CASSSTGANQPQHF
. many TRBJ2-3 TRBV7-9 TGTGCCAGCAGCTTAGGGCAACGGGGGAGCACAGATACGCAGTATTTT CASSLGQRGSTDTQYF
. few TRBJ1-5 TRBV4-2 TGTGCCAGCAGCCAAGATCGTCAGCCCCAGCATTTT CASSQDRQPQHF
. few TRBJ2-7 TRBV5-1 TGCGCCAGCAGCACAGGAAGCTCCTACGAGCAGTACTTC CASSTGSSYEQYF
. many TRBJ1-1 TRBV29-1 TGCAGCCCCTCCTACGGGGGGGAAGGAGCTTTCTTT CSPSYGGEGAFF
. many TRBJ2-7 TRBV20-1 TGCAGTGCTAGGTGGCAGGGCGGGAACGAGCAGTACTTC CSARWQGGNEQYF
. . TRBJ2-7 TRBV20-1 TGCAGTGCTAGGGCTATCAACAGAGTCTACGAGCAGTACTTC CSARAINRVYEQYF
. many TRBJ1-1 TRBV9 TGTGCCAGCAGCGGAGGGACCGCAGGGAGCACTGAAGCTTTCTTT CASSGGTAGSTEAFF
TRBD2 many TRBJ2-4 TRBV7-9 TGTGCCAGCAGCTTAGGTAGCGGGAGGGCCAATGGGAACATTCAGTACTTC CASSLGSGRANGNIQYF
. many TRBJ1-1 TRBV10-3 TGTGCCATCAGTGAGTCGGGGCAGGGACAAGCTTTCTTT CAISESGQGQAFF
TRBD2 few TRBJ2-3 TRBV12-3/TRBV12-4 TGTGCCAGCAGTTTAACTAGCGGGGGGGATACGCAGTATTTT CASSLTSGGDTQYF
. many TRBJ1-3 TRBV3-1 TGTGCCAGCAGCCAAGAGCGAGTCTCTGGAAACACCATATATTTT CASSQERVSGNTIYF
TRBD2 many TRBJ2-5 TRBV12-3/TRBV12-4 TGTGCCAGCAGGGGGACTAGCCACGGTGGGGAGACCCAGTACTTC CASRGTSHGGETQYF
TRBD2 many TRBJ2-2 TRBV12-5 TGTGCTAGTGGTTCGCCTGGACTAGCGGGGGGACTGAACACCGGGGAGCTGTTTTTT CASGSPGLAGGLNTGELFF
. . TRBJ2-1 TRBV15 TGTGCCACCGGACAGCTTTACAATGAGCAGTTCTTC CATGQLYNEQFF
. many TRBJ1-1 TRBV7-2 TGTGCCAGCAGTAGACAGTGGATGAACACTGAAGCTTTCTTT CASSRQWMNTEAFF
. many TRBJ2-3 TRBV6-5 TGTGCCAGCAGTTACTCGGGACAAACCACAGATACGCAGTATTTT CASSYSGQTTDTQYF
. many TRBJ2-5 TRBV20-1 TGCAGTGCTAGCTTTTGGACCCAAGAGACCCAGTACTTC CSASFWTQETQYF
TRBD1 . TRBJ1-5 TRBV5-8 TGTGCCAGCAGCGAGGACAGGGCCTGGCAGCCCCAGCATTTT CASSEDRAWQPQHF
. few TRBJ2-7 TRBV7-9 TGTGCCAGCAGCCCCGGCGGGGCCCATTACGAGCAGTACTTC CASSPGGAHYEQYF